A single sample is the source of the 23 T cell receptor beta chains below, sequenced in a study of T cell responses to AZD1222 COVID-19 vaccine. Clones were read by immunoSEQ multiplex PCR, and TCRdb kept only the in-frame ones, dropping some. The sample includes 58,000 or so clones, around nine tenths of them seen just once. Sequenced material: peripheral blood, taken 28 days after the second AZD1222 dose. These receptors came from an adult who received the AZD1222 COVID-19 vaccine.

Only one count was recorded for this clone. The chain is built from TRBV4-1 and TRBJ1-2; the D is unclear. This CDR3 region has 14 residues. The germline V gene has CDR1 MGHRA and CDR2 YSYEKL. Trimming left V 1 base short and J 5 bases short, with 11 bases between. DNA for the CDR3: TGCGCCAGCAGCCAAGTCTCTCCGGTATATGGCTACACCTTC. Residues: CASSQVSPVYGYTF.

This clone was seen more than once but under ten times. This chain connects TRBV15 to TRBJ1-6; a possible D gene is TRBD1 (5 bases). Between the trimmed V and J ends, which lost 1 base and 3 bases, there was a span of 10 bases. The CDR3 is 16 amino acids. CDR1 and CDR2 (germline): LNHNV, YYDKDF (reference sequence). The CDR3 DNA is TGTGCCACCAGCAGAGTAGAGGGGTACTATAATTCACCCCTCCACTTT. Translating it yields CATSRVEGYYNSPLHF.

This clone was seen a few times. The rearrangement joins TRBV5-8 to TRBJ1-3, with TRBD1 identical over 7 bases. CDR1 SGHTS and CDR2 YDEGEE come from the germline V gene. The ends lost 2 bases at V and 2 bases at J; junction bases unmatched: 1. The CDR3 runs 14 residues. CDR3 nucleotides: TGTGCCAGCAGCTTCACAGGGGCTGGAAACACCATATATTTT. Protein sequence: CASSFTGAGNTIYF.

The CDR3 DNA is TGTGCCACCAGGCCAAGGCGGGAAGAGACCCAGTACTTC. Amino acid sequence: CATRPRREETQYF. The chain couples TRBV19 to TRBJ2-5; D is possibly TRBD2 (5 bases). The CDR3 runs to 13 residues. Trimming cost V 10 bases and J 3 bases, with 15 bases left between them. Per the germline V gene, CDR1 is LNHDA and CDR2 is SQIVND (reference sequence).

This sequence joins TRBV7-9 and TRBJ1-3, with 9 bases lining up with TRBD1. Per the germline V gene, CDR1 is SEHNR and CDR2 is FQNEAQ (reference sequence). CDR3 length equals 15 residues. Losses at the gene ends were 4 bases for V and 0 bases for J; bases not matched to a gene: 1. The CDR3 nucleotides read TGTGCCAGCAGCTACAGGGGGCTCTCTGGAAACACCATATATTTT. Its translation is CASSYRGLSGNTIYF. The full variable domain, with the rest looked up from reference TRBV7-9 and TRBJ1-3, is DTGVSQNPRHKITKRGQNVTFRCDPISEHNRLYWYRQTLGQGPEFLTYFQNEAQLEKSRLLSDRFSAERPKGSFSTLEIQRTEQGDSAMYLCASSYRGLSGNTIYFGEGSWLTVV.

The chain joins TRBV19 to TRBJ2-1; D perhaps matches TRBD2 (5 bases). CDR3 size: 15 residues. The V gene's germline CDR1 is LNHDA and CDR2 SQIVND (reference sequence). V lost 5 bases and J 5 bases, leaving 16 bases between the germline ends. This CDR3 reads CASSPSMAGNNEQFF. Here the CDR3 DNA reads TGTGCCAGTAGTCCGTCGATGGCGGGTAACAATGAGCAGTTCTTC.

The chain combines TRBV3-1 (or the pseudogene TRBV3-2) with TRBJ1-6; D not certain. From germline, CDR1 is LGHDT and CDR2 YNNKEL (reference sequence). The V end was cut by 4 bases, the J end by 1 base, with 8 bases between. There are 15 residues in the CDR3. This chain's CDR3 is CASSLGRSYNSPLHF. The CDR3 region has the DNA TGTGCCAGCAGCCTGGGGAGGTCCTATAATTCACCCCTCCACTTT.

V and J are TRBV24-1 and TRBJ2-1; 12 nucleotides align to TRBD2. This CDR3 has 20 residues. The ends lost 4 bases at V and 6 bases at J; junction bases unmatched: 18. Germline V gives CDR1 KGHDR, CDR2 SFDVKD. The CDR3, as DNA: TGTGCCACCAGTGACCCTGTGGGTGGCTCGACTAGCGGGAGCGGCAATGAGCAGTTCTTC. It specifies CATSDPVGGSTSGSGNEQFF.

The J gene is TRBJ2-5, the V gene TRBV28; D not certain. The CDR3 sequence is 12 residues long. Trimming stripped 10 bases from V and 1 base from J, with 10 bases between. Germline V CDR1 and CDR2: MDHEN, SYDVKM. As DNA, the CDR3 is TGTGCCACCCGAAGTTCCCAAGAGACCCAGTACTTC. Its protein product is CATRSSQETQYF.

This clone was recorded only once. The gene calls are TRBV5-4 and TRBJ2-3; 9 positions match TRBD2. V shed 3 bases, J shed 4 bases, and the junction held 15 bases outside the gene matches. There are 18 residues in the CDR3. Germline CDR1 is SGHNT and CDR2 is YYREEE (reference sequence). The CDR3 nucleotides are TGTGCCAGCAGCTCGCCGGGACTAGCTTCTATAAGGCCAGATACGCAGTATTTT. Translation gives CASSSPGLASIRPDTQYF.

The gene calls are TRBV7-8 and TRBJ2-6, with D tentatively TRBD2 (6 bases). Germline CDR1 is SGHVS and CDR2 is FQNEAQ. Trimming left V 0 bases short and J 0 bases short, with 15 bases between. There are 19 residues in the CDR3. CDR3 region: CASSLARSGGTSGANVLTF. The CDR3 coding sequence is TGTGCCAGCAGCTTAGCGCGTTCCGGCGGGACCTCTGGGGCCAACGTCCTGACTTTC. The full variable domain, with the rest looked up from reference TRBV7-8 and TRBJ2-6, is GAGVSQSPRYKVAKRGQDVALRCDPISGHVSLFWYQQALGQGPEFLTYFQNEAQLDKSGLPSDRFFAERPEGSVSTLKIQRTQQEDSAVYLCASSLARSGGTSGANVLTFGAGSRLTVL.

This chain joins TRBV7-2 and TRBJ2-7; D ambiguous. Per germline, CDR1 SGHTA and CDR2 FQGNSA. The CDR3 runs to 14 residues. The V end lost 5 bases, the J end lost 0 bases, and 11 bases lay between the germline ends. CDR3: CASSAYSLSYEQYF. CDR3 coding DNA: TGTGCCAGCAGCGCCTATAGTCTCTCCTACGAGCAGTACTTC.

This chain connects TRBV30 to TRBJ1-5; D uncertain. V was trimmed by 2 bases and J by 3 bases, leaving 14 bases between them. The CDR3 has 15 amino acids. Germline values: CDR1 GTSNPN, CDR2 SVGIG (reference sequence). In DNA, the CDR3 is TGTGCCTGGAGTATCCCGGGCAGTTTCAATCAGCCCCAGCATTTT. Translation gives CAWSIPGSFNQPQHF.

This rearrangement joins TRBV6-2 or TRBV6-3 to TRBJ2-7, with no clear D. Trimming removed 5 bases from V and 0 bases from J, with 14 bases in between. CDR1 MNHEY and CDR2 SVGEGT come from the germline V gene. This CDR3 comprises 15 residues. The CDR3 loop is CASSPLDVFSYEQYF. Written as DNA, the CDR3 is TGTGCCAGCAGTCCCCTGGACGTATTCTCCTACGAGCAGTACTTC.

The chain combines TRBV3-1 (or the pseudogene TRBV3-2) with TRBJ1-6, with 9 bases fitting TRBD1. Germline CDR1 reads LGHDT; CDR2 reads YNNKEL (reference sequence). Trimming at V came to 2 bases and at J to 7 bases, leaving 6 bases not matched to a gene. This CDR3 is 16 amino acids long. CDR3 nucleotide sequence: TGTGCCAGCAGCCAACCCAGACAGGGGGTAAATTCACCCCTCCACTTT. Translation gives CASSQPRQGVNSPLHF.

The chain is built from TRBV4-2 and TRBJ1-1; 8 nucleotides match TRBD1. The V and J ends lost 5 bases and 1 base, in that order; junction bases with no gene match: 6. CDR3 length equals 15 residues. Germline V gives CDR1 LGHNA, CDR2 YNFKEQ. CDR3 in amino acids: CASSDPGGSNTEAFF. The CDR3 coding sequence is TGTGCCAGCAGCGACCCAGGGGGCTCGAACACTGAAGCTTTCTTT.

V is TRBV15 and J is TRBJ2-3, with D unclear. The CDR3 has 15 amino acids. Germline CDR1 and CDR2: LNHNV and YYDKDF (reference sequence). Trimming left V 3 bases short and J 1 base short, with 11 bases between. The CDR3 loop is CATSRGGFRTDTQYF. The CDR3 DNA is TGTGCCACCAGCAGGGGTGGATTTCGCACAGATACGCAGTATTTT.

This clone showed up just once. The rearrangement joins TRBV9 to TRBJ2-1; D is unclear. With 4 bases removed from V and 0 bases from J, the gap between germline ends came to 11 bases. The CDR3 runs to 15 residues. The germline CDR1 and CDR2 sequences are SGDLS and YYNGEE. CDR3 DNA sequence: TGTGCCAGCAGCCTCTCCCCGAGCTCCTACAATGAGCAGTTCTTC. It translates to CASSLSPSSYNEQFF.

The V gene is TRBV20-1, the J gene TRBJ1-2; maybe TRBD1 (5 bases). Germline values: CDR1 DFQATT, CDR2 SNEGSKA (reference sequence). The CDR3 is 11 residues long. CDR3 in amino acids: CGGWGVDGYTF. The CDR3 DNA reads TGCGGGGGATGGGGGGTTGATGGCTACACCTTC.

The chain is built from TRBV7-2 and TRBJ2-5; D remains ambiguous. This CDR3 has 12 amino acids. Germline lookup yields CDR1 SGHTA and CDR2 FQGNSA. Deletions cut 6 bases from V and 5 bases from J, with 10 bases between. The CDR3 sequence is CASSSYGETQYF. CDR3 nucleotides: TGTGCCAGCAGTTCTTATGGGGAGACCCAGTACTTC.

In its sample, this clone was seen once. V gene TRBV28 combines with J gene TRBJ2-2, with D unresolved. This CDR3 contains 13 residues. V was cut by 5 bases and J by 7 bases, with 11 bases left in between. Germline V gene data show CDR1 as MDHEN and CDR2 as SYDVKM. The CDR3: CASSPHSIGELFF. As DNA, the CDR3 is TGTGCCAGCAGTCCCCATTCGATCGGGGAGCTGTTTTTT.

The chain couples TRBV18 to TRBJ2-3; 10 nucleotides line up with TRBD2. Per germline, CDR1 KGHSH and CDR2 LQKENI. V gave up 3 bases and J gave up 0 bases; unmatched junction bases: 6. The CDR3 is 17 residues long. CDR3 coding DNA: TGTGCCAGCTCACCGAGAACTAGCGGGGTTAGCACAGATACGCAGTATTTT. As protein: CASSPRTSGVSTDTQYF.

This clone is a singleton in its sample. The J gene is TRBJ2-3, the V gene TRBV9, with a tentative D call TRBD2 (6 bases). This CDR3 has 17 amino acids. V lost 0 bases, J lost 2 bases, and 16 bases lay in between. The germline gives CDR1 SGDLS, CDR2 YYNGEE. The CDR3 reads CASSVGVGLMYTDTQYF. CDR3 nucleotide sequence: TGTGCCAGCAGCGTAGGGGTGGGACTTATGTACACAGATACGCAGTATTTT.